The 3 T cell receptor beta chains reported below all come from one sample, sequenced in a study of shared clonotypes between healthy human individuals. Measured with immunoSEQ multiplex PCR; TCRdb has only the in-frame clones, and not every one. The sample includes around 350,000 clones, less than 85% of them seen just once. The source material was memory CD4+ T cells sorted from blood. Stated subset: CD45RA-negative fraction. The receptors were sampled from a man under 40 in good health.

This chain joins TRBV12-5 and TRBJ2-5, with D possibly being TRBD2 (5 bases). Trimming shortened V by 6 bases and J by 4 bases, and 15 bases separated the two germline ends. Germline V gene lookup returns CDR1 LGHNT and CDR2 FRNRAP. The CDR3 has 14 residues. The CDR3 spells CASGRGSGLETQYF. The CDR3 DNA sequence: TGTGCTAGTGGACGAGGTTCGGGGTTAGAGACCCAGTACTTC. Full variable domain (missing parts from reference TRBV12-5 and TRBJ2-5): DARVTQTPRHKVTEMGQEVTMRCQPILGHNTVFWYRQTMMQGLELLAYFRNRAPLDDSGMPKDRFSAEMPDATLATLKIQPSEPRDSAVYFCASGRGSGLETQYFGPGTRLLVL.

This clone has only a few counts. The chain combines TRBV10-2 with TRBJ2-4; a weak D match, TRBD1 (5 bases). Deletions cut 3 bases from V and 13 bases from J, with 13 bases between. This CDR3 region has 12 residues. In germline, CDR1 is WSHSY, CDR2 SAAADI. In nucleotides, the CDR3 is TGCGCCAGCAGTGAAGACAGCCGGCACCAGTACTTC. This gives the protein CASSEDSRHQYF.

The chain has TRBV4-3 and TRBJ1-5; a possible D gene is TRBD1 (5 bases). V gave up 0 bases and J gave up 5 bases, with 14 bases separating them. The V gene's germline CDR1 is LGHNA and CDR2 YSLEER. The CDR3 totals 16 residues. The chain's CDR3 is CASSQDRNRFDQPQHF. CDR3 nucleotide sequence: TGCGCCAGCAGCCAAGATAGGAACAGGTTCGATCAGCCCCAGCATTTT.